This entry concerns a single T cell receptor (beta chain). Trimming took off 6 bases at V and 9 bases at J, with 9 bases between the two ends. CDR3 length equals 11 residues. Germline V lookup: CDR1 SNHLY, CDR2 FYNNEI. This sample was included in a study of tumour-infiltrating T cells in Burkitt lymphoma. Overall study context: Survival, overall and progression-free, tracked with productive clonality.

Method: immunoSEQ multiplex PCR; TCRdb's copy keeps in-frame clones and lacks some. The sample has some 9,200 clones; 62% are singletons. Sequenced input: tumor tissue. The chain carries TRBV2 and TRBJ1-5, with D unresolved. The clonotype was recovered from a human donor with diffuse large B-cell lymphoma. CDR3 coding DNA: TGTGCCAGCAGGGGCTCAGGGCCCCAGCATTTT. As protein: CASRGSGPQHF.